This TCR beta chain was recovered during a study of human T cells and chemical hapten exposure. TCRdb fed the RACE reads into MiXCR, producing one record per CDR3 protein. Among 90,000 or so distinct CDR3 sequences, about 8% were seen once, and the ten largest hold just over 2.5%. Study results and limitations: Donors had alopecia, so their immune response may differ from healthy people's.

Details on this clonotype: Its antigen remains unidentified.

V was trimmed by 7 bases and J by 1 base, leaving 17 bases between them. Germline V CDR1 and CDR2: SEHNR, FQNEAQ (reference sequence). This CDR3 has 15 residues. Time point noted: pre-sensitization, week 0. Treatment: therapeutic diphenylcyclopropenone sensitization with weekly scalp DPC. Unfractionated whole blood was the source from which total RNA was extracted. The TCR was taken from a man between 40 and 49 years old with alopecia areata. Some clones in this sample may be carry-over from other donors' samples. The chain recombines TRBV7-9 with TRBJ2-7, with a weak D call TRBD1 (5 bases). The specimen was whole blood, collected in connection with sensitization to the hapten diphenylcyclopropenone (DPC). CDR3 DNA: TGTGCCAGCACCACTTATTCGGCAGGGTCCTACGAGCAGTACTTC. Amino acids: CASTTYSAGSYEQYF.